This T cell receptor (beta chain) was recovered during a study of blood T cell repertoires in COVID-19. Study background: Samples representing acute and convalescent COVID-19 were sourced from the United States, Italy and Spain. Sample material is recorded as cDNA or gDNA derived from T cells, B-cell-depleted T cells, or PBMCs.

V shed 6 bases and J shed 0 bases, with 12 bases lying between them. From germline, CDR1 is MDHEN and CDR2 SYDVKM. This CDR3 region has 15 residues. In the authors' methods: Estimation of nucleated cell counts was performed using reference gene primer amplification. TCRdb keeps only in-frame clones here, not all; method: immunoSEQ multiplex PCR. Clonal size and the V and J genes are those of that table, whereas D and trimming came from the DNA. The table records fewer than 55,000 clones, around 88% of them present only once. The receptor's source is a woman aged 55 to 70 with acute or convalescent COVID-19. V is TRBV28 and J is TRBJ1-5; D is unresolved. The sample taken for sequencing was peripheral blood. The CDR3 DNA sequence: TGTGCCAGCAGCCCATCGGTGAATAGCAATCAGCCCCAGCATTTT. It specifies CASSPSVNSNQPQHF. The complete variable domain, with remaining parts taken from reference TRBV28 and TRBJ1-5, reads DVKVTQSSRYLVKRTGEKVFLECVQDMDHENMFWYRQDPGLGLRLIYFSYDVKMKEKGDIPEGYSVSREKKERFSLILESASTNQTSMYLCASSPSVNSNQPQHFGDGTRLSIL.